This T cell receptor beta chain was documented in a study of blood T cells in healthy people across ages (dated by TCRdb to between 2014 and 2016). Looking at the study overall: In model experiments, template switching captured about one uniquely barcoded TCR beta cDNA molecule for every two T cells. Two additional independent replicas of 1 million unique cDNA reads from the same blood draw were analyzed for two donors (one aged 18 to 30 and one aged 80 or older). Age-related changes in TCR beta repertoire diversity were measured in the study by deep sequencing normalized with unique cDNA molecular identifiers. To avoid experimental bias, donors of different ages were randomly spread across the sequencing lanes. Donors were grouped into four age groups: young (average approximately 16 years), middle-aged (less than 40), aged (around 60) and long-lived (around 82).

CDR1 is given as SGHTA and CDR2 as FQGTGA, both from the germline V gene. From V the trimming removes 5 bases and from J it removes 5 bases, while the gene matches leave 13 bases of the junction unaccounted for. From its cysteine to its phenylalanine, the CDR3 spans 18 amino acids. Only CDR3 DNA is held: 54 bases, read in frame from base 1. Libraries came from 5' RACE. Sequencing was carried out with an Illumina HiSeq 2500. A second PCR of about 6 to 11 cycles was performed with a sample-barcoded 5' primer and a J-beta primer mix. A unique molecular identifier was introduced onto each TCR beta cDNA molecule by a template-switch 5' adaptor carrying 12 random nucleotides. At least 3 million CDR3-containing paired-end reads were obtained from each sample. First-strand cDNA was synthesized from all RNA with the Mint cDNA synthesis kit, primed by a TRBC-specific oligonucleotide. After uracil-DNA glycosylase treatment, a first 18-cycle PCR used universal primers M1SS and BC2_uni_R on all cDNA. For the original study's pipeline: Each sample was normalized by randomly selecting 1 million high-quality reads, each carrying a distinct molecular identifier. Reads sharing molecular identifiers were discarded rather than binned into consensus sequences. MiTCR, with a Q25 quality threshold and the strictest error-elimination algorithm, was used for CDR3 identification, clonotype clustering and error correction. Lower-bound total TCR beta diversity was estimated with a nonparametric unseen species model using Euler transformation. TCRdb reprocessed the public reads (quality trimming at Q25 with fastp, clone calling with MiXCR) and kept in-frame beta chains. Under each unique CDR3 protein, matching rows form one entry showing the most common genes and DNA. The V and J calls were not made by the authors but by TCRdb's processing. This sample comprises 1.5 million to 2 million distinct CDR3 sequences, around half of them detected only once. The ten largest clones capture more than 2% of the sample.

With regard to this clonotype: This receptor's antigen is unknown. No quality values exist for individual bases; no much larger clone is one base distant.

Donors were roughly 40 systemically healthy Caucasian individuals from Russia aged roughly 6 to 95 years. Each donor gave around 9.8 milliliters of peripheral blood, collected into EDTA-treated Vacutainer tubes. Ficoll-Paque density-gradient centrifugation was used to isolate PBMCs, with at least 7 million obtained per sample. Trizol reagent was used to extract total RNA from the PBMCs, yielding at least 6 micrograms per sample. For every donor, flow cytometry on a PBMC aliquot measured the percentage of naive CD45RAhigh/CD27high T cells. The full study reports these points: Estimates of total diversity based on one million sequenced T cells were considered lower bounds and underestimates. Observed TCR beta diversity correlated strongly with the percentage of naive T cells measured by flow cytometry. Observed TCR beta diversity per million T cells fell roughly linearly with age, and a significant reduction was already apparent by age about 38. Compared with the aged group, the long-lived group had more naive CD4+ T cells, fewer expanded clones and increased TCR diversity, suggesting age selection. Because the CMV infection status of the donors was unknown, age-related changes in expanded clonotypes may potentially have been confounded. Because profiling used bulk unsorted PBMCs, naive and antigen-experienced compartments could not be compared conclusively.

Source material: blood. The chain links TRBV7-3 with TRBJ2-4, and TRBD1 matches 12 of the central bases. The TCR sequence derives from a woman between 40 and 55 years old in good health. CDR3 loop: CASSITSGTGGPQNIQYF. The nucleotide sequence is TGTGCCAGCAGCATTACTTCCGGGACAGGGGGCCCCCAAAACATTCAGTACTTC.